This T cell receptor (beta chain) was recovered during a study of blood T cell repertoires in COVID-19. At the level of the study: Collection of acute and convalescent COVID-19 samples took place in the United States, Italy and Spain. In each case, the material was cDNA or gDNA derived from T cells, B-cell-depleted T cells, or PBMCs.

Original processing methods: Counts of nucleated cells, estimated from reference gene primer amplification, were obtained. Profiled with immunoSEQ multiplex PCR; TCRdb holds only in-frame clones, not every one. The DNA gave D and trimming, while V, J and clone size come from that table. This sample yields tens of thousands of clones, of which roughly 78% are seen a single time; around 4.7% belongs to the top ten. From germline, CDR1 is MNHEY and CDR2 SVGAGI. The CDR3 runs to 15 residues. The junction had 6 bases not matched to a gene; V was cut back by 5 bases and J by 4 bases. The chain links TRBV6-5 to TRBJ2-5; TRBD2 matches at 11 bases. This receptor was obtained from a woman between 70 and 85 years old with acute or convalescent COVID-19. The sequenced sample consisted of peripheral blood. The CDR3 region has the DNA TGTGCCAGCAGTCAGACTAGCGGGGTTGCAGAGACCCAGTACTTC. It specifies CASSQTSGVAETQYF.